The 6 T cell receptor beta chains given below trace back to one sample, sequenced in a study of blood T cell repertoires in COVID-19. The method was immunoSEQ multiplex PCR; TCRdb's version includes in-frame clones alone and lacks a portion of them. There are more than 400,000 clones in the sample; approximately 83% occur only once, and 3% to 4% lies in the top ten. The specimen was peripheral blood. Source of these receptors: a human donor in a cohort sampled during active COVID-19.

The chain joins TRBV3-1 (or the pseudogene TRBV3-2) to TRBJ1-1, with D maybe TRBD1 (6 bases). CDR1 LGHDT and CDR2 YNNKEL come from the germline V gene (reference sequence). The ends were cut back, 1 base at V and 3 bases at J, with 9 bases in the middle. This CDR3 comprises 14 residues. The CDR3 sequence: CASSQAYRDTEAFF. CDR3 nucleotides: TGTGCCAGCAGCCAAGCCTACAGGGACACTGAAGCTTTCTTT.

This sequence joins TRBV9 and TRBJ1-2; the D is unclear. CDR1 is SGDLS and CDR2 is YYNGEE in the germline V gene. CDR3 length equals 15 residues. With 0 bases removed from V and 0 bases from J, the gap between germline ends came to 9 bases. CDR3 sequence reads: CASSVGASSNYGYTF. DNA for the CDR3: TGTGCCAGCAGCGTAGGGGCCAGTTCTAACTATGGCTACACCTTC.

The chain links TRBV7-2 to TRBJ1-6; D call uncertain. From germline, CDR1 is SGHTA and CDR2 FQGNSA. The CDR3 is made up of 15 amino acids. Trimming shortened V by 3 bases and J by 9 bases, and 15 bases separated the two germline ends. The CDR3 nucleotides read TGTGCCAGCAGCTTCCCCCCACTAGGCAGTTCACCCCTCCACTTT. Protein sequence: CASSFPPLGSSPLHF.

This rearrangement joins TRBV7-3 to TRBJ2-1, with a possible D match to TRBD1 (6 bases). CDR1 and CDR2 (germline): SGHTA, FQGTGA. Trimming pared 2 bases from V and 7 bases from J, leaving 18 bases between. The CDR3 has 16 residues. In DNA form, the CDR3 reads TGTGCCAGCAGCTTAGGAACAGGGTCCATATGGAATGAGCAGTTCTTC. This gives the protein CASSLGTGSIWNEQFF.

This clone was detected only once. V and J are TRBV19 and TRBJ1-2; no reliable D call. The CDR3 has 14 residues. Germline CDR1 is LNHDA and CDR2 is SQIVND (reference sequence). V shed 2 bases and J shed 7 bases, with 14 bases lying between them. CDR3 in DNA: TGTGCCAGTAGTATAAAATGGGCACCCAGTGGCTACACCTTC. Residues: CASSIKWAPSGYTF.

The J gene is TRBJ2-7, the V gene TRBV7-3; 7 bases align to TRBD2. CDR1 is SGHTA and CDR2 is FQGTGA in the germline V gene. This CDR3 region has 16 residues. The V gene end was trimmed by 5 bases and the J gene end by 3 bases; junction bases not matched to a gene: 13. As DNA, the CDR3 is TGTGCCAGCAGCACCTGGGGCACCGGGAGGAACTACGAGCAGTACTTC. This encodes CASSTWGTGRNYEQYF.